This is a list of T cell receptor beta chains from one sample in a study of T cells after yellow fever vaccination. In TCRdb, the 5' RACE reads were re-called with MiXCR into one record per CDR3 protein. The sample contains roughly 330,000 distinct CDR3 sequences, 3% to 4.5% of which appear only once. The source material was PBMCs, sampled 5 days after the yellow fever booster vaccination. The receptors originated from a man aged 18-30 years who received the YFV17D yellow fever vaccine. Each CDR3 is given with its conserved first and last residue. The D gene is left open where the match is weak. Only some rows state a clone size, as once, few, many or a class for expanded clones.

j_call	cdr3_length	v_call	d_call	clone_size	cdr3_aa	cdr3_nt
TRBJ2-3	16	TRBV7-9	TRBD2	few	CASSWGLAGSTDTQYF	TGTGCCAGCAGCTGGGGACTAGCGGGGAGCACAGATACGCAGTATTTT
TRBJ2-1	16	TRBV7-9	.	.	CASSTDRSPSYNEQFF	TGTGCCAGCAGCACAGACAGGTCCCCTTCCTACAATGAGCAGTTCTTC
TRBJ2-7	14	TRBV5-1	TRBD1	few	CASSLAQGAGEQYF	TGCGCCAGCAGCTTGGCCCAGGGGGCAGGCGAGCAGTACTTC
TRBJ1-4	15	TRBV2	.	few	CASSERWSSNEKLFF	TGTGCCAGCAGTGAAAGATGGTCATCTAATGAAAAACTGTTTTTT
TRBJ1-1	14	TRBV6-5	.	many	CASSYEGRNTEAFF	TGTGCCAGCAGTTACGAGGGCAGGAACACTGAAGCTTTCTTT
TRBJ2-2	14	TRBV29-1	.	few	CSVNTGVVPGELFF	TGCAGCGTCAATACCGGGGTCGTGCCCGGGGAGCTGTTTTTT
TRBJ2-5	13	TRBV6-4	.	few	CASSERSGETQYF	TGTGCCAGCAGTGAACGGTCCGGGGAGACCCAGTACTTC
TRBJ2-6	17	TRBV20-1	.	.	CSASPLLDRAGANVLTF	TGCAGTGCTAGCCCTTTACTCGACAGAGCTGGGGCCAACGTCCTGACTTTC
TRBJ2-2	14	TRBV12-3/TRBV12-4	.	.	CASGGGSRTGELFF	TGTGCCAGCGGAGGGGGGTCACGGACCGGGGAGCTGTTTTTT
TRBJ1-3	15	TRBV9	.	many	CASSVGSGVGNTIYF	TGTGCCAGCAGCGTAGGTTCTGGGGTCGGAAACACCATATATTTT
TRBJ2-1	12	TRBV18	.	many	CASSPRHNEQFF	TGTGCCAGCTCACCAAGGCACAATGAGCAGTTCTTC
TRBJ1-1	12	TRBV12-3/TRBV12-4	.	.	CASSFANTEAFF	TGTGCCAGCAGTTTTGCGAACACTGAAGCTTTCTTT
TRBJ2-3	15	TRBV4-3	.	.	CASSQDSAWADTQYF	TGCGCCAGCAGCCAAGACTCGGCCTGGGCAGATACGCAGTATTTT
TRBJ2-1	17	TRBV3-1	.	.	CASSQDLPRSSYNEQFF	TGTGCCAGCAGCCAAGATCTCCCCCGGAGCTCCTACAATGAGCAGTTCTTC
TRBJ2-3	15	TRBV20-1	TRBD2	many	CSVPTSGGARDTQYF	TGCAGTGTTCCGACTAGCGGGGGGGCCAGAGATACGCAGTATTTT
TRBJ2-5	14	TRBV12-3/TRBV12-4	TRBD2	many	CASTLAGGKETQYF	TGTGCCAGCACCTTAGCGGGGGGAAAAGAGACCCAGTACTTC
TRBJ2-3	14	TRBV30	.	few	CAWSSSSSSDTQYF	TGTGCCTGGTCCTCCTCCTCTAGCTCAGATACGCAGTATTTT
TRBJ2-3	14	TRBV20-1	.	.	CSARDRAPTDTQYF	TGCAGTGCTAGAGATCGAGCGCCGACAGATACGCAGTATTTT
TRBJ1-5	15	TRBV7-2	TRBD1	.	CASSSTGMGHQPQHF	TGTGCCAGCAGCTCGACAGGGATGGGGCATCAGCCCCAGCATTTT
TRBJ1-2	16	TRBV4-3	.	many	CASSQDTQRGDYGYTF	TGCGCCAGCAGCCAAGATACCCAAAGAGGCGACTATGGCTACACCTTC
TRBJ2-3	15	TRBV4-3	TRBD1	few	CASSLQGNTADTQYF	TGCGCCAGCAGCCTACAGGGGAATACAGCAGATACGCAGTATTTT
TRBJ2-4	16	TRBV27	.	.	CASSPTGDLAKNIQYF	TGTGCCAGCAGTCCCACCGGAGACCTAGCCAAAAACATTCAGTACTTC
TRBJ1-1	11	TRBV28	.	few	CASRMDTEAFF	TGTGCCAGCAGAATGGACACTGAAGCTTTCTTT
TRBJ2-1	18	TRBV5-1	TRBD2	.	CASAGTSGLALSYNEQFF	TGCGCCAGCGCCGGGACTAGCGGGCTTGCCCTCTCCTACAATGAGCAGTTCTTC
TRBJ1-6	13	TRBV12-3/TRBV12-4	.	few	CASSLTSDSPLHF	TGTGCCAGCAGTTTAACCTCCGACTCACCCCTCCACTTT
TRBJ2-5	14	TRBV10-3	.	.	CAISDSTLAETQYF	TGTGCCATCAGTGACTCGACCCTAGCAGAGACCCAGTACTTC
TRBJ2-2	19	TRBV12-3/TRBV12-4	TRBD2	.	CASRPPPGLAGGYTGELFF	TGTGCCAGCAGGCCTCCGCCGGGACTAGCGGGGGGGTACACCGGGGAGCTGTTTTTT
TRBJ1-5	13	TRBV6-2/TRBV6-3	.	few	CASRRHLNQPQHF	TGTGCCAGCAGACGACACCTCAATCAGCCCCAGCATTTT
TRBJ2-5	15	TRBV6-5	.	many	CASSYGKSNEETQYF	TGTGCCAGCAGTTACGGGAAATCAAATGAAGAGACCCAGTACTTC
TRBJ2-3	16	TRBV9	TRBD2	few	CASSVVSSGGADTQYF	TGTGCCAGCAGCGTAGTTAGTAGCGGGGGTGCAGATACGCAGTATTTT
TRBJ1-5	18	TRBV4-1	TRBD1	.	CASSQRVMGTGDVQPQHF	TGCGCCAGCAGCCAAAGGGTTATGGGGACAGGGGATGTTCAGCCCCAGCATTTT
TRBJ2-7	14	TRBV5-5	.	.	CASSLTGRLNEQYF	TGTGCCAGCAGCTTAACAGGGAGGCTCAACGAGCAGTACTTC
TRBJ2-3	16	TRBV5-1	.	.	CASSFIGAGRTDTQYF	TGCGCCAGCAGCTTCATCGGGGCGGGGCGCACAGATACGCAGTATTTT
TRBJ1-5	15	TRBV4-3	.	many	CASSQEGDPDQPQHF	TGCGCCAGCAGCCAAGAAGGGGACCCGGATCAGCCCCAGCATTTT
TRBJ1-1	14	TRBV5-1	TRBD1	.	CASSATTGGATAFF	TGCGCCAGCAGCGCCACAACAGGGGGCGCGACAGCTTTCTTT
TRBJ2-5	16	TRBV15	.	.	CATSRTTLGGPETQYF	TGTGCCACCAGCAGAACCACCCTCGGGGGGCCAGAGACCCAGTACTTC
TRBJ1-5	17	TRBV4-2	TRBD1	few	CASSPGVGQGRNQPQHF	TGTGCCAGCAGCCCTGGAGTAGGACAGGGACGCAATCAGCCCCAGCATTTT
TRBJ1-6	15	TRBV20-1	.	.	CSAREDTRYNSPLHF	TGCAGTGCTAGAGAGGACACCAGGTATAATTCACCCCTCCACTTT
TRBJ2-6	16	TRBV11-1	TRBD1	.	CASSLNRGSGANVLTF	TGTGCCAGCAGCTTAAACAGGGGCTCTGGGGCCAACGTCCTGACTTTC
TRBJ2-6	13	TRBV12-3/TRBV12-4	.	few	CASSFWGANVLTF	TGTGCCAGCAGTTTTTGGGGGGCCAACGTCCTGACTTTC
TRBJ2-6	15	TRBV12-3/TRBV12-4	.	many	CASSWGSSGANVLTF	TGTGCCAGCAGTTGGGGTAGCTCTGGGGCCAACGTCCTGACTTTC
TRBJ2-7	14	TRBV9	TRBD1	few	CASTSGTGDYEQYF	TGTGCCAGCACCTCCGGGACAGGGGACTACGAGCAGTACTTC
TRBJ2-5	15	TRBV7-9	TRBD2	many	CASSLASGAGETQYF	TGTGCCAGCAGCTTAGCTAGCGGGGCCGGGGAGACCCAGTACTTC